This TCR beta chain was found in a study of blood T cells in healthy people across ages (dated by TCRdb to the mid-2010s). In terms of the full investigation: Template switching captured roughly one uniquely barcoded TCR beta cDNA molecule per two T cells in model experiments. Using deep sequencing normalized with unique cDNA molecular identifiers, the study measured how TCR beta repertoire diversity changes with age. The donors were split into four age groups: young (average around 17 years), middle-aged (39), aged (over 55) and long-lived (approximately 80). To avoid experimental bias, donors of different ages were spread randomly across the sequencing lanes. Using the same blood draw, the study looked at two additional independent replicas of 1 million unique cDNA reads for two donors, one aged 18 to 29 and the other aged 80 or older. The paper as a whole reports these results and caveats: Observed TCR beta diversity per million T cells fell roughly linearly with age, and a significant reduction was already apparent by age about 36. There was a strong correlation between observed TCR beta diversity and the percentage of naive T cells measured by flow cytometry. Estimates of total diversity based on one million sequenced T cells were regarded as lower bounds and as underestimates. Compared with the aged group, more naive CD4+ T cells, fewer expanded clones and increased TCR diversity were shown by the long-lived group, suggesting age selection. Because donor CMV infection status was unknown, age-related changes in expanded clonotypes were potentially confounded. Bulk unsorted PBMC profiling prevented conclusive comparison of naive and antigen-experienced compartments.

A remark on this clonotype: The specificity of this receptor is unknown. Per-base quality was not reported, and no clone a single base away is much larger than it.

Library preparation employed 5' RACE. The reads were generated on an Illumina HiSeq 2500. The second PCR ran for roughly 7 to 12 cycles and used a J-beta primer mix along with a sample-barcoded 5' primer. A unique molecular identifier was introduced onto each TCR beta cDNA molecule by a template-switch 5' adaptor carrying 12 random nucleotides. Each sample yielded at least 3 million CDR3-containing paired-end reads. All of the RNA was converted into first-strand cDNA using the Mint cDNA synthesis kit, with a TRBC-specific oligonucleotide serving as the primer. Following uracil-DNA glycosylase treatment, a first 18-cycle PCR with universal primers M1SS and BC2_uni_R was performed on all cDNA. Regarding the original processing steps: For normalization, 1 million high-quality reads were randomly selected from each sample, with every read carrying a distinct molecular identifier. Reads sharing molecular identifiers were discarded rather than binned into consensus sequences. MiTCR, set to a Q25 quality threshold and the strictest error-elimination algorithm, was used for CDR3 identification, clonotype clustering and error correction. A nonparametric unseen species model with Euler transformation was used to estimate lower-bound total TCR beta diversity. TCRdb reprocessed the public reads (quality trimming at Q25 with fastp, clone calling with MiXCR) and kept in-frame beta chains. Rows with a matching CDR3 protein are joined into one entry that keeps the most common DNA and genes. The V and J calls and clone size come from TCRdb's table, not from the authors' own analysis. The sample contains about 720,000 distinct CDR3 sequences, over 20% of them found a single time. Roughly 22% of the sample rests with the top ten.

Systemically healthy Caucasian individuals from Russia, around 39 in total and aged roughly 6 to 100 years, were included as donors. About 9.6 milliliters of peripheral blood were collected from each donor into EDTA-treated Vacutainer tubes. Ficoll-Paque density-gradient centrifugation was used to isolate PBMCs, with at least 6.5 million per sample. Trizol reagent was used to extract total RNA from the PBMCs, yielding at least 6 micrograms per sample. For every donor, an aliquot of PBMCs went through flow cytometry to measure the percentages of naive CD45RAhigh/CD27high T cells. V has 1 base trimmed and J has 5 bases trimmed; junction bases matching no gene number 16. The CDR3, cysteine through phenylalanine, is 19 amino acids long. Left in the record is the CDR3 DNA by itself, 57 bases read in frame from the first base. The germline V gene supplies CDR1 SGHRS and CDR2 YFSETQ.

The receptor's source is a man in his sixties or seventies in good health. The chain uses TRBV5-1 and TRBJ2-4; TRBD1 fits 9 bases in the junction. Sequencing was carried out using blood. The CDR3 sequence is CASSLFGKGQGSLQNIQYF. The nucleotides are TGCGCCAGCAGCTTGTTTGGGAAGGGACAGGGCTCCTTGCAAAACATTCAGTACTTC.